This TCR beta chain emerged from a study of vaccination and CD4 T cells after COVID-19. The CDR3 spans 13 residues. V lost 4 bases and J 3 bases, leaving 9 bases between the germline ends. CDR1 and CDR2 from the germline V gene are SGHTA and FQGNSA. Sequencing of cultured CD4+ T cell DNA used the Oncomine TCR Beta short-read assay. TCRdb itself ran the PCR reads through MiXCR, one entry per CDR3 protein. The sample carries roughly 14,000 distinct CDR3 sequences, roughly 50% recorded once. Noted treatment: roughly nine-day PBMC culture with coronavirus spike peptide pools or control peptides (ViraFEST assay). Turning to this clonotype: Its antigen is currently unknown.

This rearrangement joins TRBV7-2 to TRBJ1-1; possibly TRBD1 for D (6 bases). This TCR came from a human donor who had recovered from COVID-19. The sequenced sample was CD4+ T cells from blood, cultured in vitro, obtained before SARS-CoV-2 vaccination. Written as DNA, the CDR3 is TGTGCCAGCAGCTGGGGGGCCCACACTGAAGCTTTCTTT. Translation: CASSWGAHTEAFF.